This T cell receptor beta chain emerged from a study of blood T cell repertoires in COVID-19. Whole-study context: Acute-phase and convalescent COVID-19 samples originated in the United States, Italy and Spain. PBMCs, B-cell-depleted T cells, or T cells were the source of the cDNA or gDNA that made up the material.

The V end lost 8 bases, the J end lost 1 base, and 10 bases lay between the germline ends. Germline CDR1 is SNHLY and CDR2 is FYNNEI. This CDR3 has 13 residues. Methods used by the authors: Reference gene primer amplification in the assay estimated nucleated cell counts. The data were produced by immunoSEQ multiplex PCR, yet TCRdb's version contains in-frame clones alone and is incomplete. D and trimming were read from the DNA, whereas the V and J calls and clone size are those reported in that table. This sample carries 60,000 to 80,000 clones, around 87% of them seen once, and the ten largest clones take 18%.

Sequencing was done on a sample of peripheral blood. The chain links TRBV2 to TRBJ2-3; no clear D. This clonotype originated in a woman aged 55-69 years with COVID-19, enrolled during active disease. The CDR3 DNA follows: TGTGCCAGCCCTAATCGTGGCACAGATACGCAGTATTTT. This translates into CASPNRGTDTQYF.